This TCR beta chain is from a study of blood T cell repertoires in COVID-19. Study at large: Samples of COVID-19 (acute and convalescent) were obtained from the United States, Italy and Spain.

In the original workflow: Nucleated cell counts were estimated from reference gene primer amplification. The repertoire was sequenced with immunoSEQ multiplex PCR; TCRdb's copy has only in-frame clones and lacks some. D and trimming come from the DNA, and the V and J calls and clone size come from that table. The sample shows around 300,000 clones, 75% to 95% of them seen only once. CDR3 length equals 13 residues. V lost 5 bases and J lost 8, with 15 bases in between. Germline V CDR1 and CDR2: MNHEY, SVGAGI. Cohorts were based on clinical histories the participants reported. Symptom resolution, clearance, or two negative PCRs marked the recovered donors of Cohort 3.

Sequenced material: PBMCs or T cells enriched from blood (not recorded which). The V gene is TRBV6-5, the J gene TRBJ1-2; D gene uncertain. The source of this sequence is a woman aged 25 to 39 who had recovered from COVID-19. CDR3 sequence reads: CASSPQTLGGYTF. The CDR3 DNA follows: TGTGCCAGCAGTCCCCAGACTCTAGGCGGCTACACCTTC.